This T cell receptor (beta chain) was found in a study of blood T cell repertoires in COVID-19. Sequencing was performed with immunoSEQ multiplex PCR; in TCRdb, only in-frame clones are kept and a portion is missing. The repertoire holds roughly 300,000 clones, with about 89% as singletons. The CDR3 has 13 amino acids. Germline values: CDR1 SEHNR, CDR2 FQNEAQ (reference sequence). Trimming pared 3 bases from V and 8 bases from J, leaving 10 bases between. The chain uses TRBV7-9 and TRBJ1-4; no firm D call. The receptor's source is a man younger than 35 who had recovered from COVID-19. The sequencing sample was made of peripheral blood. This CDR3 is CASSFPGNEKLFF. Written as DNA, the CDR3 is TGTGCCAGCAGCTTTCCCGGGAACGAAAAACTGTTTTTT.